This T cell receptor beta chain was documented in a study of T cell responses to AZD1222 COVID-19 vaccine. Study summary: Analysis merged second doses at about 4 or about 12 weeks.

The CDR3 is 14 residues long. Germline CDR1 and CDR2: SGHVS and FQNEAQ. Trimming stripped 5 bases from V and 5 bases from J, with 12 bases between. Libraries were prepared by immunoSEQ multiplex PCR; TCRdb keeps only in-frame clonotypes and omits some of them. The sample includes approximately 160,000 clones, over 75% seen only once; the top ten take roughly 3.1%. Findings and caveats of the study: Breadth and depth of Spike-specific TCRs rose after two AZD1222 doses. Clonal diversity was possibly underestimated, and the donors were mostly white British, with more females.

Remarks on this clone: Antigen unknown.

The source of this sequence is an adult in good health. The chain recombines TRBV7-8 with TRBJ1-4; the D gene is possibly TRBD1 (5 bases). Sequenced here: peripheral blood, sampled on day 0 of AZD1222 vaccination. The CDR3 region is CASSPWGGNEKLFF. For the CDR3, the DNA is TGTGCCAGCAGCCCTTGGGGCGGGAATGAAAAACTGTTTTTT.